What follows is one T cell receptor beta chain and its context. What it binds is not known. The entirety of the isolated RNA underwent reverse transcription, so expressed TCRB transcripts were sequenced. Sequenced by immunoSEQ multiplex PCR; TCRdb stores in-frame clones only, minus some. The sample includes about 640,000 clones, around 12% of them seen just once. This sample was taken from a study of beta chain features in type 1 diabetes. Across the study: Sorted cells from all samples, numbering approximately 100 million, were examined.

Per germline, CDR1 SGHVS and CDR2 FNYEAQ. The CDR3 consists of 14 residues. V shed 2 bases and J shed 5 bases, with 13 bases lying between them. The study, taken as a whole, reports: For patients, the naive, central memory and Treg TCRB repertoires appeared more alike than for healthy donors. Shorter TCRB CDR3s, moderately but significantly so, marked every one of the four CD4+ subsets in Type 1 diabetes patients.

Sequences were obtained from naive CD4+ T cells from blood. This TCR derives from a young man with type 1 diabetes. The chain has TRBV7-6 and TRBJ2-7, with a weak D call TRBD1 (6 bases). The CDR3 loop is CASSLSYRDNEQYF. In DNA form, the CDR3 reads TGTGCCAGCAGCTTAAGTTACAGGGACAACGAGCAGTACTTC.